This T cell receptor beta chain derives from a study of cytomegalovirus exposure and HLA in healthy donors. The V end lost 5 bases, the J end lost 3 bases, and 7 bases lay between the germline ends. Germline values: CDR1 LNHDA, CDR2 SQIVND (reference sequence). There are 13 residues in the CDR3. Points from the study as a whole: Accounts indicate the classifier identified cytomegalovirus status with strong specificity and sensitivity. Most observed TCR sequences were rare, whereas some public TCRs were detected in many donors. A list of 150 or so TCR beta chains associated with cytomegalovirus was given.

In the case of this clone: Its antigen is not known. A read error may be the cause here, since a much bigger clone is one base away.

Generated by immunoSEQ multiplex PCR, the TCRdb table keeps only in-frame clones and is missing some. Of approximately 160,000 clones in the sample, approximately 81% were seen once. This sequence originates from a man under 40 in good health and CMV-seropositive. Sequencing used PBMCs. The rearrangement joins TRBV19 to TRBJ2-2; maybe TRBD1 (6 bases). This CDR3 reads CASSPGDTGELFF. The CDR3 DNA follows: TGTGCCAGTAGTCCAGGGGACACCGGGGAGCTGTTTTTT.